This TCR beta chain is drawn from a study of blood T cell repertoires in COVID-19. Study at large: From the United States, Italy and Spain came samples of acute and convalescent COVID-19. Nucleic acid was either cDNA or gDNA, and it came from T cells, B-cell-depleted T cells, or PBMCs.

Original analysis: Amplification with reference gene primers provided the estimates of nucleated cell counts. The table came from immunoSEQ multiplex PCR; TCRdb's copy has only in-frame clones and leaves some out. For V, J and clone size, that table is used; D and trimming come from the DNA. The sample includes about 100,000 clones, 80% to 95% seen only once; the top ten take around 6%. Trimming stripped 6 bases from V and 4 bases from J, with 6 bases between. The length of the CDR3 is 12 residues. This clonotype originated in a man between 65 and 79 years old with acute or convalescent COVID-19. Sequences were obtained from peripheral blood. The chain joins TRBV12-3 or TRBV12-4 to TRBJ2-2; TRBD2 might be the D (5 bases). In DNA, the CDR3 is TGTGCCAGCAGCGGGATCACCGGGGAGCTGTTTTTT. Translating gives CASSGITGELFF.